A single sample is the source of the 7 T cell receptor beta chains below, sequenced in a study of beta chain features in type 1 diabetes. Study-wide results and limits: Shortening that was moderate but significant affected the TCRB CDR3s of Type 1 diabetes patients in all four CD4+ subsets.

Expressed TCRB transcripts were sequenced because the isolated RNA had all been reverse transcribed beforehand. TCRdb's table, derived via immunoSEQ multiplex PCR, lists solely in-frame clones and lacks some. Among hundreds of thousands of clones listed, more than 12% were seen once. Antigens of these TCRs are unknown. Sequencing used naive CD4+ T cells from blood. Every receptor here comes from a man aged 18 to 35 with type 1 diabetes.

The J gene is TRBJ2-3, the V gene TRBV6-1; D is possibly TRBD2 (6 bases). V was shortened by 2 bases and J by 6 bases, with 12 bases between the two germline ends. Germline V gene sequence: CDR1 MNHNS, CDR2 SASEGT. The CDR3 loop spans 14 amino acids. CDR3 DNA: TGTGCCAGCAGTGAATCGGGAGATAGGGATACGCAGTATTTT. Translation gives CASSESGDRDTQYF.

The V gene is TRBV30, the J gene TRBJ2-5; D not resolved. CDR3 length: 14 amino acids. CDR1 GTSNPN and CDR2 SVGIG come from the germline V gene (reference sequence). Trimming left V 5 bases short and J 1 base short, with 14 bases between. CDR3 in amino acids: CAWSKGRLQETQYF. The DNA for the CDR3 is TGTGCCTGGTCAAAAGGCAGGCTCCAAGAGACCCAGTACTTC.

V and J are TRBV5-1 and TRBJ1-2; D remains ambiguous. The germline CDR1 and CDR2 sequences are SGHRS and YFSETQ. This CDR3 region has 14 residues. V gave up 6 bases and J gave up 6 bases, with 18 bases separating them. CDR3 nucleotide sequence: TGCGCCAGCAACCCCTTCACCGCAAATAATGGCTACACCTTC. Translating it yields CASNPFTANNGYTF.

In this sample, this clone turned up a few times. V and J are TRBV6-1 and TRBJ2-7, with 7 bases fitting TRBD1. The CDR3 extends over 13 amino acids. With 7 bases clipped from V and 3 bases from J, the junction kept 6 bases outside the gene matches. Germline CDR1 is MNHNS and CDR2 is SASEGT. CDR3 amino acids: CASTVDRYYEQYF. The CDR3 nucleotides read TGTGCCAGCACCGTGGACAGGTACTACGAGCAGTACTTC.

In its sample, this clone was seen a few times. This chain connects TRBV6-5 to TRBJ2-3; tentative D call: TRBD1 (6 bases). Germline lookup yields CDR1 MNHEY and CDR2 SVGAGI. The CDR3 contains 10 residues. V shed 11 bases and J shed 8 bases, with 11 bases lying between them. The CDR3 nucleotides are TGTGCCTCAGGGGATGGTACGCAGTATTTT. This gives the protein CASGDGTQYF.

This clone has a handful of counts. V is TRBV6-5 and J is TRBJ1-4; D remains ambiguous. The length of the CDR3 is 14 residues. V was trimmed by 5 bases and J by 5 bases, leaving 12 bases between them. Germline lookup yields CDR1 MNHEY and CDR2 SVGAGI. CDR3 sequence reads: CASSVTELNEKLFF. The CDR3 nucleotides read TGTGCCAGCAGTGTGACGGAACTAAATGAAAAACTGTTTTTT.

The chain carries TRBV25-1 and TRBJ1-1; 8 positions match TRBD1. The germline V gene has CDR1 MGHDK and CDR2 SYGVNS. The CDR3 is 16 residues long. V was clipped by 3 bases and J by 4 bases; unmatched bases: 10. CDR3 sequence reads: CASSDTQGARSTEAFF. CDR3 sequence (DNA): TGTGCCAGCAGTGACACTCAGGGGGCGAGGTCCACTGAAGCTTTCTTT.